Presented here are 9 T cell receptor beta chains from one specimen sequenced in a study of blood T cell repertoires in COVID-19. Profiled with immunoSEQ multiplex PCR; TCRdb holds only in-frame clones, not every one. Of 85,000 to 100,000 clones listed, 86% are singletons. Sequenced sample: peripheral blood. These receptors originate from a woman aged 55-70 years in a cohort sampled during active or convalescent COVID-19.

CDR3 sequence (DNA): TGTGCCAGCAGCCATGCAGGCACAGATACGCAGTATTTT. Protein sequence: CASSHAGTDTQYF. This sequence joins TRBV7-3 and TRBJ2-3; D gene unclear. The CDR3 consists of 13 residues. The germline gives CDR1 SGHTA, CDR2 FQGTGA. V was trimmed by 5 bases and J by 1 base, leaving 7 bases between them.

This clone came up once. This chain connects TRBV12-5 to TRBJ2-3; tentative D call: TRBD2 (6 bases). The germline V gene has CDR1 LGHNT and CDR2 FRNRAP. The CDR3 consists of 15 residues. Trimming took 1 base from V and 5 from J, leaving 13 bases between them. Here the CDR3 reads CASGLGLADRDTQYF. The CDR3 bases are TGTGCTAGTGGTTTGGGGTTAGCGGACCGAGATACGCAGTATTTT.

This chain links TRBV5-1 with TRBJ1-4; D remains unclear. CDR1 and CDR2 from the germline V gene are SGHRS and YFSETQ. V lost 8 bases and J lost 5, with 13 bases in between. The CDR3 runs 13 residues. The CDR3 coding sequence is TGCGCCAGTTCCCTAGAGGTGAATGAAAAACTGTTTTTT. Translation: CASSLEVNEKLFF. Full variable domain (missing parts from reference TRBV5-1 and TRBJ1-4): KAGVTQTPRYLIKTRGQQVTLSCSPISGHRSVSWYQQTPGQGLQFLFEYFSETQRNKGNFPGRFSGRQFSNSRSEMNVSTLELGDSALYLCASSLEVNEKLFFGSGTQLSVL.

The gene calls are TRBV9 and TRBJ2-5; D may be TRBD1 (6 bases). V was pared by 0 bases and J by 1 base, with 7 bases between. Germline values: CDR1 SGDLS, CDR2 YYNGEE. The CDR3 contains 14 residues. The CDR3 coding sequence is TGTGCCAGCAGCGTAGTGGACAGCCAAGAGACCCAGTACTTC. This gives the protein CASSVVDSQETQYF.

The rearrangement links TRBV21-1 to TRBJ2-7; no check of the table's D call, TRBD1, against the DNA was made. TRBV21-1 is a listed pseudogene. CDR3 length equals 16 residues. Here the CDR3 DNA reads TGTGCCACTCTAAAGGTGGGGGCCTTATTTCCTTACGAGCAGTACTTC. Translation: CATLKVGALFPYEQYF.

The chain uses TRBV28 and TRBJ2-1; D may be TRBD2 (7 bases). Trimming cost V 4 bases and J 0 bases, with 10 bases left between them. The CDR3 is 15 residues long. Germline values: CDR1 MDHEN, CDR2 SYDVKM. The DNA for the CDR3 is TGTGCCAGCAGTTGGGGAGGGGGCTCCTACAATGAGCAGTTCTTC. Protein sequence: CASSWGGGSYNEQFF.

This chain joins TRBV4-2 and TRBJ2-3, with TRBD2 matching over 7 bases. Looked up from germline, CDR1 is LGHNA and CDR2 is YNFKEQ. V was pared by 4 bases and J by 2 bases, with 3 bases of the junction left unmatched. The CDR3 consists of 14 residues. The CDR3 nucleotides are TGTGCCAGCAGCCCGGGGACTATCACAGATACGCAGTATTTT. Its protein product is CASSPGTITDTQYF.

The J gene is TRBJ2-7, the V gene TRBV9; TRBD2 might be the D (5 bases). CDR1 is SGDLS, CDR2 YYNGEE, per germline. Trimming took 7 bases from V and 5 from J, leaving 7 bases between them. CDR3 length: 10 residues. Here the CDR3 reads CASGENEQYF. The CDR3 DNA reads TGTGCCAGCGGGGAGAACGAGCAGTACTTC.

The chain couples TRBV9 to TRBJ2-2; TRBD2 agrees at 12 bases. The CDR3 contains 17 residues. From germline, CDR1 is SGDLS and CDR2 YYNGEE. V dropped 4 bases and J dropped 0; count of bases not matched to a gene: 4. The CDR3 spells CASSSRTSGANTGELFF. DNA of the CDR3: TGTGCCAGCAGCTCCCGGACTAGCGGGGCGAACACCGGGGAGCTGTTTTTT.